This entry features one TCR beta chain sequence. Antigen: not known. The junction had 10 bases not matched to a gene; V was cut back by 4 bases and J by 5 bases. The CDR3 is 16 residues long. Next came a second PCR, run for about 7 to 11 cycles, which used a sample-barcoded 5' primer along with a J-beta primer mix. Every cDNA molecule bore a tag from a template-switch adaptor containing 12 random nucleotides. TCRdb re-derived calls from the 5' RACE reads in MiXCR, one entry per CDR3 protein. This sample carries approximately 360,000 distinct CDR3 sequences, about half of them seen once, and the ten largest clones take 51%. This sample stems from a study of blood T cells in healthy people across ages. Study findings and constraints: Significant beta diversity loss was already apparent by age about 39, declining roughly linearly.

V usage is TRBV12-3 or TRBV12-4 and J usage is TRBJ2-3; TRBD2 agrees at 9 bases. Sequenced sample: blood. The clonotype comes from a man aged 55 to 70 in good health. The DNA for the CDR3 is TGTGCCAGCAGTTGGGGCGGGGGGGCCGTTATAGATACGCAGTATTTT. Translation gives CASSWGGGAVIDTQYF.